These 13 T cell receptor beta chains came from one sample sequenced in a study of CD8 T cell repertoires and HIV-1 epitope variants. Sequencing was performed with immunoSEQ multiplex PCR; in TCRdb, only in-frame clones are kept and a portion is missing. The table includes over 90,000 clones, just under 75% detected once. The sample was uncultured baseline CD8+ T cells from peripheral blood mononuclear cells (PBMCs). The receptors here all came from a male donor with HIV.

The chain is built from TRBV28 and TRBJ2-5; 8 bases fit TRBD1. V was clipped by 6 bases and J by 4 bases; unmatched bases: 7. The CDR3 runs to 14 residues. Germline V CDR1 and CDR2: MDHEN, SYDVKM. CDR3 protein: CASSPMGQAETQYF. Written as DNA, the CDR3 is TGTGCCAGCAGCCCCATGGGACAGGCAGAGACCCAGTACTTC. The full variable domain, its missing parts supplied by reference TRBV28 and TRBJ2-5, is DVKVTQSSRYLVKRTGEKVFLECVQDMDHENMFWYRQDPGLGLRLIYFSYDVKMKEKGDIPEGYSVSREKKERFSLILESASTNQTSMYLCASSPMGQAETQYFGPGTRLLVL.

The chain uses TRBV7-6 and TRBJ2-7; no reliable D call. The CDR3 has 15 amino acids. Germline V lookup: CDR1 SGHVS, CDR2 FNYEAQ. Trimming removed 2 bases from V and 2 bases from J, with 13 bases in between. The CDR3 sequence is CASSLQGSPTYEQYF. Here the CDR3 DNA reads TGTGCCAGCAGCTTACAAGGATCCCCCACCTACGAGCAGTACTTC.

V is TRBV18 and J is TRBJ2-3; perhaps TRBD2 as D (5 bases). Trimming removed 3 bases at V and 0 bases at J, with 10 bases between. In germline, CDR1 is KGHSH, CDR2 LQKENI. The CDR3 sequence is 15 residues long. The CDR3 nucleotides read TGTGCCAGCTCACCCCCCGGGAAGAGCACAGATACGCAGTATTTT. It encodes CASSPPGKSTDTQYF.

In this sample, this clone turned up many times. Other DNA sequences in this specimen translate into the identical CDR3. The chain recombines TRBV19 with TRBJ2-1, with TRBD1 matching over 8 bases. Germline CDR1 is LNHDA and CDR2 is SQIVND (reference sequence). The CDR3 totals 13 residues. With 3 bases clipped from V and 6 bases from J, the junction kept 1 base outside the gene matches. Here the CDR3 DNA reads TGTGCCAGTAGTATTACAGGGGGCAATGAGCAGTTCTTC. Encoded protein: CASSITGGNEQFF.

J is TRBJ2-3 and V is TRBV30; TRBD2 is a possible D gene (7 bases). V was trimmed by 0 bases and J by 3 bases, leaving 13 bases between them. The germline CDR1 and CDR2 sequences are GTSNPN and SVGIG (reference sequence). This CDR3 region has 15 residues. Here the CDR3 DNA reads TGTGCCTGGAGTGTGAGGGGGGGGCCAACAGATACGCAGTATTTT. It yields the protein CAWSVRGGPTDTQYF.

The sample holds a few counts of this clone. The chain uses TRBV5-4 and TRBJ1-2; TRBD1 might be the D (6 bases). The CDR3 totals 12 residues. Germline V gene lookup returns CDR1 SGHNT and CDR2 YYREEE (reference sequence). Trimming took 4 bases from V and 4 from J, leaving 8 bases between them. CDR3 residues: CASSPDSYGYTF. The CDR3 DNA sequence: TGTGCCAGCAGCCCGGACAGCTATGGCTACACCTTC.

The chain has TRBV27 and TRBJ1-2; the match to TRBD1 covers 10 bases. V lost 6 bases to trimming and J lost 4 bases; unmatched junction nucleotides: 5. The CDR3 runs to 14 residues. CDR1 is MNHEY, CDR2 SMNVEV, per germline (reference sequence). This CDR3 is CASSRQGAFYGYTF. CDR3 DNA sequence: TGTGCCAGCAGCCGACAGGGGGCCTTCTATGGCTACACCTTC.

V and J are TRBV14 and TRBJ2-1; D unclear. This CDR3 spans 13 amino acids. The germline V gene has CDR1 SGHDN and CDR2 FVKESK. V shed 1 base and J shed 3 bases, with 4 bases lying between them. The CDR3 sequence: CASSQVLYNEQFF. CDR3 nucleotides: TGTGCCAGCAGCCAAGTGCTCTACAATGAGCAGTTCTTC.

The chain recombines TRBV5-6 with TRBJ1-5; TRBD1 matches 10 bases. In germline, CDR1 is SGHDT, CDR2 YYEEEE. The V gene end was trimmed by 4 bases and the J gene end by 11 bases; junction bases not matched to a gene: 12. CDR3 length: 15 amino acids. CDR3: CASSVATGGPGAQHF. DNA of the CDR3: TGTGCCAGCAGCGTCGCGACAGGGGGCCCGGGGGCCCAGCATTTT.

The chain combines TRBV5-4 with TRBJ2-1; TRBD1 matches at 10 bases. The junction had 5 bases not matched to a gene; V was cut back by 2 bases and J by 6 bases. CDR3 length: 15 amino acids. Germline lookup yields CDR1 SGHNT and CDR2 YYREEE (reference sequence). The CDR3: CASSFPGTGVNEQFF. CDR3 sequence (DNA): TGTGCCAGCAGCTTTCCCGGGACAGGGGTCAATGAGCAGTTCTTC.

This sequence joins TRBV2 and TRBJ1-1; D possibly corresponds to TRBD1 (5 bases). The CDR3 is 13 amino acids. Germline CDR1 is SNHLY and CDR2 is FYNNEI. The ends were cut back, 6 bases at V and 2 bases at J, with 10 bases in the middle. The CDR3: CASRVGENTEAFF. CDR3 nucleotides: TGTGCCAGCAGAGTGGGGGAAAACACTGAAGCTTTCTTT.

The V and J genes are TRBV5-1 and TRBJ2-7, with 11 bases fitting TRBD2. Germline CDR1 and CDR2: SGHRS and YFSETQ. V lost 1 base, J lost 6 bases, and 0 bases stayed unmatched. The CDR3 has 13 amino acids. CDR3 loop: CASSLTSGSEQYF. The CDR3 region has the DNA TGCGCCAGCAGCTTGACTAGCGGGAGCGAGCAGTACTTC.

Here the CDR3 reads CASSVLGQGSTEAFF. CDR3 sequence (DNA): TGTGCCAGCAGCGTACTCGGGCAGGGGTCAACTGAAGCTTTCTTT. J is TRBJ1-1 and V is TRBV9, with D possibly TRBD1 on 6 matching bases. The CDR3 has 15 amino acids. Between the trimmed V and J ends, which lost 1 base and 5 bases, there was a span of 15 bases. Germline assignment: CDR1 SGDLS and CDR2 YYNGEE.